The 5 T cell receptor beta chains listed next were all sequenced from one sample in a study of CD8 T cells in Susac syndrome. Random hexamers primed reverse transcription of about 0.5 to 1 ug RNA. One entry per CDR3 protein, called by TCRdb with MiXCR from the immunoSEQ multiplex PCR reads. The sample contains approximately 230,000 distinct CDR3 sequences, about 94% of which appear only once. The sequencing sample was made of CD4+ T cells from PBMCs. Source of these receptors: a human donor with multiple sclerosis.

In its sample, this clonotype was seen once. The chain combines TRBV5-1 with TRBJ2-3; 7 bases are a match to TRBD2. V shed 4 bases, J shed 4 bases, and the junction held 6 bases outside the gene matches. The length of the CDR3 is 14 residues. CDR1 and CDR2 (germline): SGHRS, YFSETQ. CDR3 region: CASSTQGLADTQYF. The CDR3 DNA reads TGCGCCAGCAGCACCCAAGGACTAGCAGATACGCAGTATTTT.

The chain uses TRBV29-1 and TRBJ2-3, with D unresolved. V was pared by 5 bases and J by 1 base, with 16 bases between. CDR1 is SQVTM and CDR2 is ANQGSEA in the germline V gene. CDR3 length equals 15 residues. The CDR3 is CSVPSIRAGTDTQYF. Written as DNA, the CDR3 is TGCAGCGTTCCATCCATACGGGCTGGCACAGATACGCAGTATTTT.

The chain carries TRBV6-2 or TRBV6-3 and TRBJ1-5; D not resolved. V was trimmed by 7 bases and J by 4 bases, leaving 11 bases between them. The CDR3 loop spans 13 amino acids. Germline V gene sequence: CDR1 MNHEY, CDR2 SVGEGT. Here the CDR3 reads CASTPRLNQPQHF. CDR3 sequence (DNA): TGTGCCAGCACTCCCAGGCTGAATCAGCCCCAGCATTTT.

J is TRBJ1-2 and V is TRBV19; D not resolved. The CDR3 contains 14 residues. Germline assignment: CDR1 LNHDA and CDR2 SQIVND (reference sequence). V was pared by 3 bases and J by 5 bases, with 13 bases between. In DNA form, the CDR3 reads TGTGCCAGTAGTATGCCGGCGGGGTTGTATGGCTACACCTTC. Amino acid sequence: CASSMPAGLYGYTF.

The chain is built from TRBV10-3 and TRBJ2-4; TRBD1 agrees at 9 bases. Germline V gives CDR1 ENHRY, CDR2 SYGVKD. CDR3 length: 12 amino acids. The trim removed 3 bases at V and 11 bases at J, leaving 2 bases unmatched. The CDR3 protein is CAISDGDRVQYF. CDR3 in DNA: TGTGCCATCAGTGACGGGGACAGGGTTCAGTACTTC.